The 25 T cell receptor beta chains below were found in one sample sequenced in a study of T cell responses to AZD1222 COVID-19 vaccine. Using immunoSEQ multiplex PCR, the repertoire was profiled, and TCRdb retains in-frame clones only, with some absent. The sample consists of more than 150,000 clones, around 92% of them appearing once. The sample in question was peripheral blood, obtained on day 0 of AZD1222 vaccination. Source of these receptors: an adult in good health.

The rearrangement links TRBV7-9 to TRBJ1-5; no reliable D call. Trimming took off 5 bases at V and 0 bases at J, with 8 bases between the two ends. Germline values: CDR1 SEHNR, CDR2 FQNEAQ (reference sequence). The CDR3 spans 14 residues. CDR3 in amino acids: CASSATDSNQPQHF. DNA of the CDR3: TGTGCCAGCAGCGCGACCGATAGCAATCAGCCCCAGCATTTT.

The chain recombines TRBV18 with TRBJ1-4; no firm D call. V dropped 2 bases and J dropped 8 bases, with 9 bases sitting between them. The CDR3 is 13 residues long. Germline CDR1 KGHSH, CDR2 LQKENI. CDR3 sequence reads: CASSPGELEKLFF. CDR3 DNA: TGTGCCAGCTCACCAGGAGAACTCGAAAAACTGTTTTTT.

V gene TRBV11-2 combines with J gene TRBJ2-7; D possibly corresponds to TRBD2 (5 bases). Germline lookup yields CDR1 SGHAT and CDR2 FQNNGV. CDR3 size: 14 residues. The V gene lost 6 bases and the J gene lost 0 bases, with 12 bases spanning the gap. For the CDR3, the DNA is TGTGCCAGCAGTGTAGCTAGCTCCTCCTACGAGCAGTACTTC. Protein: CASSVASSSYEQYF.

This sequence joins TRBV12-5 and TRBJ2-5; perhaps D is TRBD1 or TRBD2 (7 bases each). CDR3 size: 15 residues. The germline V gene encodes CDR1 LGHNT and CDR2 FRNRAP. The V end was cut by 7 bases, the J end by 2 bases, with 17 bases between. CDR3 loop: CASVLTRGGQETQYF. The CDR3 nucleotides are TGTGCTAGTGTCCTCACCAGGGGGGGGCAAGAGACCCAGTACTTC. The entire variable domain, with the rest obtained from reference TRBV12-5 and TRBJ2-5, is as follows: DARVTQTPRHKVTEMGQEVTMRCQPILGHNTVFWYRQTMMQGLELLAYFRNRAPLDDSGMPKDRFSAEMPDATLATLKIQPSEPRDSAVYFCASVLTRGGQETQYFGPGTRLLVL.

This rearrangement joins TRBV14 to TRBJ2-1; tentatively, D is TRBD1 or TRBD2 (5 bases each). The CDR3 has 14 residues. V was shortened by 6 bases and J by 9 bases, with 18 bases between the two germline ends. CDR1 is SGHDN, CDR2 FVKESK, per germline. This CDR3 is CASRIRGPRGEQFF. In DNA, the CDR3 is TGTGCCAGCAGAATCCGGGGCCCCCGGGGTGAGCAGTTCTTC.

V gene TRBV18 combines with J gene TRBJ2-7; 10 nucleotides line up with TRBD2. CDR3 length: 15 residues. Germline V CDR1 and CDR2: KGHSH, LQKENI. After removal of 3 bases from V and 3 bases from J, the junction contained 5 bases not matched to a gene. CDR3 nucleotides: TGTGCCAGCTCACCCTCTAGCGGGAGCAGCTACGAGCAGTACTTC. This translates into CASSPSSGSSYEQYF.

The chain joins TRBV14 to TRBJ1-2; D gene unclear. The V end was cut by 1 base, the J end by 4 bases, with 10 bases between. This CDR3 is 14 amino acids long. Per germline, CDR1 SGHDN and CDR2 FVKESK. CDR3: CASSQGFTSYGYTF. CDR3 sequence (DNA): TGTGCCAGCAGCCAAGGTTTCACCAGCTATGGCTACACCTTC.

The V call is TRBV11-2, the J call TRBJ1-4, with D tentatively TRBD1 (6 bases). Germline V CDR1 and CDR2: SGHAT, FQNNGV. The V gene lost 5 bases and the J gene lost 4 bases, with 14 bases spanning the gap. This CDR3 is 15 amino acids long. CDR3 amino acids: CASSPGEGRNEKLFF. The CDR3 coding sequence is TGTGCCAGCAGCCCAGGGGAGGGGCGTAATGAAAAACTGTTTTTT.

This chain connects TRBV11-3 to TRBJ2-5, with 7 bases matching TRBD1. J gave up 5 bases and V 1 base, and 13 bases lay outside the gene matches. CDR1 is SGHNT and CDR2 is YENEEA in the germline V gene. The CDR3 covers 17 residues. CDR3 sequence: CASSLGGMGQSVETQYF. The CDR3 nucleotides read TGTGCCAGCAGCTTAGGTGGTATGGGACAGAGCGTCGAGACCCAGTACTTC.

The CDR3 sequence is CASSPGTEEQYF. The CDR3 DNA follows: TGTGCCAGTAGTCCGGGGACGGAAGAGCAGTACTTC. The chain employs TRBV19 and TRBJ2-7, with D perhaps given as TRBD1 or TRBD2 (5 bases each). Germline V gene data show CDR1 as LNHDA and CDR2 as SQIVND (reference sequence). This CDR3 comprises 12 residues. V was clipped by 5 bases and J by 7 bases, with 12 bases between them.

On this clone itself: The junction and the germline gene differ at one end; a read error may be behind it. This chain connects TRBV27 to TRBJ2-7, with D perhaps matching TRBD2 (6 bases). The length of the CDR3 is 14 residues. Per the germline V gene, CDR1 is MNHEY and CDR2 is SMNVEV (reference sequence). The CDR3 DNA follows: TGTGCCAGCAGTGTATCGGGGACTGCTCCCGAGCAGTACTTC. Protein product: CASSVSGTAPEQYF.

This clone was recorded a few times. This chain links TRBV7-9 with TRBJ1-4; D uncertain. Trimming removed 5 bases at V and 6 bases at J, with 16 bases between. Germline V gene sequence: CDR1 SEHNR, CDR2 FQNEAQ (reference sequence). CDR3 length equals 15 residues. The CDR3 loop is CASSLYGNGDEKLFF. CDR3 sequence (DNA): TGTGCCAGCAGCCTGTATGGAAACGGGGATGAAAAACTGTTTTTT. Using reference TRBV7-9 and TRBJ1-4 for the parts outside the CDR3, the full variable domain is DTGVSQNPRHKITKRGQNVTFRCDPISEHNRLYWYRQTLGQGPEFLTYFQNEAQLEKSRLLSDRFSAERPKGSFSTLEIQRTEQGDSAMYLCASSLYGNGDEKLFFGSGTQLSVL.

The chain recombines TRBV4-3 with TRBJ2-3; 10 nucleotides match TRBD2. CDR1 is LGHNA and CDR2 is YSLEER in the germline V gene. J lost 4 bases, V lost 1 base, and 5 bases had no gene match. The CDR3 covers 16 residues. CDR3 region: CASSQVTSGVSDTQYF. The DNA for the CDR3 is TGCGCCAGCAGCCAAGTAACTAGCGGGGTCTCAGATACGCAGTATTTT.

CDR3 coding DNA: TGCGCCAGCAGCATTTCAGGGTTGACTGAAGCTTTCTTT. It specifies CASSISGLTEAFF. The gene calls are TRBV5-1 and TRBJ1-1; possible D gene TRBD1, 5 bases. Trimming cost V 4 bases and J 5 bases, with 12 bases left between them. Germline V gives CDR1 SGHRS, CDR2 YFSETQ. The CDR3 extends over 13 amino acids.

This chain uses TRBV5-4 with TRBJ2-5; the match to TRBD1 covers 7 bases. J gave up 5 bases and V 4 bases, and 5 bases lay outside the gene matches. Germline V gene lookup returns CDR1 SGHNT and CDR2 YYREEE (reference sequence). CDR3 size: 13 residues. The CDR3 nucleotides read TGTGCCAGCAGCGACAGGGCTGAGGAGACCCAGTACTTC. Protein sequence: CASSDRAEETQYF.

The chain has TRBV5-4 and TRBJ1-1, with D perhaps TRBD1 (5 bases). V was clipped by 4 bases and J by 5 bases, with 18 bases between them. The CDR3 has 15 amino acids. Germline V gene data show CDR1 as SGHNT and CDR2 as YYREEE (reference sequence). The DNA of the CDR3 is TGTGCCAGCAGCGACGCGCCAGGGTTTAATACTGAAGCTTTCTTT. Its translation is CASSDAPGFNTEAFF. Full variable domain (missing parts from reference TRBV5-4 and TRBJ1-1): ETGVTQSPTHLIKTRGQQVTLRCSSQSGHNTVSWYQQALGQGPQFIFQYYREEENGRGNFPPRFSGLQFPNYSSELNVNALELDDSALYLCASSDAPGFNTEAFFGQGTRLTVV.

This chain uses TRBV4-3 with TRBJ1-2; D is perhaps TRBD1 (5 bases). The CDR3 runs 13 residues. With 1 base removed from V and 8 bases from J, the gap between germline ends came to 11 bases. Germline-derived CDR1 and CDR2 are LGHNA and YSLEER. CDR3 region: CASSQVLGEGYTF. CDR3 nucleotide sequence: TGCGCCAGCAGCCAAGTTTTAGGGGAGGGCTACACCTTC.

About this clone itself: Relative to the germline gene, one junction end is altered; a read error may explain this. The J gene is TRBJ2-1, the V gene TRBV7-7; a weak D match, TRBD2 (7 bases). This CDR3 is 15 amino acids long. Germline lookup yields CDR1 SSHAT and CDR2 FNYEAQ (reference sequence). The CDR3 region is CASSWGSGEGNEQFF. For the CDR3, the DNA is TGTGCTAGCAGCTGGGGATCAGGGGAGGGCAATGAGCAGTTCTTC.

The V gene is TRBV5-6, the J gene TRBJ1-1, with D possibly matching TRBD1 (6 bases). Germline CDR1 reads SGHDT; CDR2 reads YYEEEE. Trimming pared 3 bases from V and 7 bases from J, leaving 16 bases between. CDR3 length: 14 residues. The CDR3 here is CASSWRTGSLEAFF. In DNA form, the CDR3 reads TGTGCCAGCAGCTGGAGAACAGGGTCCCTTGAAGCTTTCTTT. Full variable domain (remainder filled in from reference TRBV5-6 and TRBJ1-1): DAGVTQSPTHLIKTRGQQVTLRCSPKSGHDTVSWYQQALGQGPQFIFQYYEEEERQRGNFPDRFSGHQFPNYSSELNVNALLLGDSALYLCASSWRTGSLEAFFGQGTRLTVV.

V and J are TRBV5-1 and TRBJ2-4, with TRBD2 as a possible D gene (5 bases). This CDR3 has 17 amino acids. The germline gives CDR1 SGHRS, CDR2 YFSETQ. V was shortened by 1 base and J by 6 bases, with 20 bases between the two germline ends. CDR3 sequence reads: CASSLMPSQTSGNIQYF. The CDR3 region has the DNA TGCGCCAGCAGCTTGATGCCTAGCCAAACATCAGGAAACATTCAGTACTTC.

CDR3: CASSQEHYSNQPQHF. DNA of the CDR3: TGCGCCAGCAGCCAAGAACATTATAGCAATCAGCCCCAGCATTTT. The chain employs TRBV4-1 and TRBJ1-5; D not certain. The CDR3 spans 15 residues. Germline loops: CDR1 MGHRA, CDR2 YSYEKL. V was clipped by 0 bases and J by 0 bases, with 6 bases between them.

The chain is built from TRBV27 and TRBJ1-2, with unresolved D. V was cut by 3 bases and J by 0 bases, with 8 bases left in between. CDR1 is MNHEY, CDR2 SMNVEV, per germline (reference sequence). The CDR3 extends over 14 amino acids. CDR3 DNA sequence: TGTGCCAGCAGTTTCCGGCTTGCTAACTATGGCTACACCTTC. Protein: CASSFRLANYGYTF.

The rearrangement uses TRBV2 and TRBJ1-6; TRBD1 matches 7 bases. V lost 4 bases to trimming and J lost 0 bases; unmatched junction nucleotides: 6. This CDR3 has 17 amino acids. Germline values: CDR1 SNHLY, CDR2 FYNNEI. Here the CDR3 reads CASSVPPGGSYNSPLHF. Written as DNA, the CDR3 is TGTGCCAGCAGTGTACCACCAGGGGGCTCCTATAATTCACCCCTCCACTTT.

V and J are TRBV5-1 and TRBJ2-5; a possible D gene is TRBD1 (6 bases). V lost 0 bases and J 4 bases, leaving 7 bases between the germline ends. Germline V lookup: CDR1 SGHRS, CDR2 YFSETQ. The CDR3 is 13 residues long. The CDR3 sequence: CASSLARGETQYF. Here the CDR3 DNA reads TGCGCCAGCAGCTTGGCCAGGGGAGAGACCCAGTACTTC.

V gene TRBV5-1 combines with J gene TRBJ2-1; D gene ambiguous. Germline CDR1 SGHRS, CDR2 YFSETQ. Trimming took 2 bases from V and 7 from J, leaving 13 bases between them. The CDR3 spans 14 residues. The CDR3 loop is CASSLVTQTNEQFF. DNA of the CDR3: TGCGCCAGCAGCTTAGTGACTCAAACGAATGAGCAGTTCTTC.